This TCR beta chain appears in the sequencing data of a study of T cell responses to AZD1222 COVID-19 vaccine. Here immunoSEQ multiplex PCR was the method, and the copy in TCRdb shows in-frame clones only, minus some. The sample has approximately 140,000 clones, approximately 90% seen once. As to this clone: Its antigen is currently unknown.

Trimming removed 6 bases from V and 11 bases from J; junction bases left unmatched: 14. Germline CDR1 and CDR2: MNHEY and SMNVEV (reference sequence). This CDR3 spans 16 amino acids. Findings and caveats of the study: Just 6 or 7 people given AZD1222 tested seropositive at baseline.

The rearrangement uses TRBV27 and TRBJ1-5; 12 bases are a match to TRBD1. Sample: peripheral blood, taken on day 0 of MenACWY control vaccination. This receptor was taken from an adult in good health. Here the CDR3 reads CASRPYGTGGHEAQHF. CDR3 sequence (DNA): TGTGCCAGCAGACCCTACGGGACAGGGGGCCACGAGGCCCAGCATTTT.